This TCR beta chain was sequenced in a study of T cell responses to AZD1222 COVID-19 vaccine. Per the germline V gene, CDR1 is SGHNT and CDR2 is YYREEE (reference sequence). CDR3 length equals 14 residues. V shed 4 bases and J shed 1 base, with 11 bases lying between them. Sequenced by immunoSEQ multiplex PCR; TCRdb stores in-frame clones only, minus some. The table lists about 48,000 clones, 80% to 90% of them singletons, with approximately 6.5% in the top ten. The sequence derives from an adult who received the AZD1222 COVID-19 vaccine. V gene TRBV5-4 combines with J gene TRBJ1-1, with a weak D call TRBD1 (5 bases). This sample comprised peripheral blood, obtained 28 days after the second AZD1222 dose. CDR3 in DNA: TGTGCCAGCAGCCCGGGGGTTGAGAACACTGAAGCTTTCTTT. This sequence encodes CASSPGVENTEAFF.